These 2 T cell receptor beta chains came from one sample sequenced in a study of vaccination and CD4 T cells after COVID-19 (dated by TCRdb to 2022 to 2024). The time point tag for this specimen amounts to: late sampling 161 to 241 days after vaccination in a few convalescent patients. The treatment or condition tag for this specimen amounts to: approximately 9-day PBMC culture with coronavirus spike peptide pools or control peptides (ViraFEST assay). The method was PCR. The listed sequencing device is Illumina iSeq 100. DNA from cultured CD4+ T cells underwent TCR sequencing with the Oncomine TCR Beta short-read assay at the Johns Hopkins FTIC core. TCRdb cleaned the public reads at Q25 with fastp, built clones with MiXCR and kept in-frame beta chains. Each entry merges the rows of one CDR3 protein and shows their most common DNA and genes. In all, the sample holds 15,000 or so distinct CDR3 sequences, and approximately 56% of those were seen once. The ten largest clonotypes hold about a sixth of the sample.

For these TCRs, the target antigens are not known. Here the sequenced sample was CD4+ T cells from blood, cultured in vitro, taken about 7 months after SARS-CoV-2 vaccination. The receptors stem from a human donor who had recovered from COVID-19.

The chain recombines TRBV7-9 with TRBJ2-7; possibly TRBD2 for D (5 bases). Per germline, CDR1 SEHNR and CDR2 FQNEAQ (reference sequence). V dropped 5 bases and J dropped 6 bases, with 11 bases sitting between them. The CDR3 covers 12 residues. CDR3 sequence (DNA): TGTGCCAGCAGCCCCACGGGGTTCGAGCAGTACTTC. It encodes CASSPTGFEQYF.

This chain links TRBV6-1 with TRBJ2-6; D call uncertain. This CDR3 is built from 13 residues. The germline V and J ends were trimmed by 8 bases and 0 bases, with 5 bases remaining between them. Germline CDR1 and CDR2: MNHNS and SASEGT. CDR3 nucleotides: TGTGCCAGCGCCTCCTCTGGGGCCAACGTCCTGACTTTC. Protein: CASASSGANVLTF.